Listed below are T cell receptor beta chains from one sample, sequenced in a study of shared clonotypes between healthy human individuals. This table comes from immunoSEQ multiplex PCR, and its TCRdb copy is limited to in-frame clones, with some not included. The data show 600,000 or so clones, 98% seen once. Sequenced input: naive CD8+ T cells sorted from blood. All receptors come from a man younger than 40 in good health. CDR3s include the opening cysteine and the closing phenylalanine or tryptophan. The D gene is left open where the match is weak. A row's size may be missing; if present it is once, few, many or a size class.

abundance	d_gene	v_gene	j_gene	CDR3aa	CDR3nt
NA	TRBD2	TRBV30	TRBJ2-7	CAWSVPAGADYEQYF	TGTGCCTGGAGTGTACCCGCGGGAGCAGACTACGAGCAGTACTTC
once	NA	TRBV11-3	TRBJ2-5	CASSFGRPETQYF	TGTGCCAGCAGCTTCGGGCGGCCGGAGACCCAGTACTTC
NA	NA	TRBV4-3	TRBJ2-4	CASSQDIFRDSKNIQYF	TGCGCCAGCAGCCAAGACATATTCCGGGACTCGAAAAACATTCAGTACTTC
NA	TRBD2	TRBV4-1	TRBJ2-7	CASSQRISSSGRRTYEQYF	TGCGCCAGCAGCCAACGTATAAGTTCTAGCGGGAGGAGAACCTACGAGCAGTACTTC
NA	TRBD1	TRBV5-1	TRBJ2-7	CASSLGPGTGLSSYEQYF	TGCGCCAGCAGCTTGGGTCCCGGGACAGGGCTCAGCTCCTACGAGCAGTACTTC
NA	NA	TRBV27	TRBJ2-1	CASSSLGLNRETYNEQFF	TGTGCCAGCAGTTCTTTGGGCCTAAACAGGGAAACTTACAATGAGCAGTTCTTC
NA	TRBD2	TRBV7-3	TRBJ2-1	CASSSSGESSYNEQFF	TGTGCCAGCAGCTCCAGCGGGGAGAGCTCCTACAATGAGCAGTTCTTC
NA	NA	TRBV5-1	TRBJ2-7	CASSWGDRVTSRWTSGSYEQYF	TGCGCCAGCAGCTGGGGGGACAGGGTAACGTCTCGGTGGACTAGCGGCTCCTACGAGCAGTACTTC
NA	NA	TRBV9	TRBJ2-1	CASSVGVDSSYNEQFF	TGTGCCAGCAGCGTAGGGGTAGACAGCTCCTACAATGAGCAGTTCTTC
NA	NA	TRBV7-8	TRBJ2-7	CASSPEASYEQYF	TGTGCCAGCAGCCCTGAAGCCTCCTACGAGCAGTACTTC
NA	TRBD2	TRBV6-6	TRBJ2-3	CAILSGRTQYF	TGTGCCATCCTTAGCGGGAGAACGCAGTATTTT
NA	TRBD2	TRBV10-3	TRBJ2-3	CAISESGRATDTQYF	TGTGCCATCAGTGAGAGCGGGAGGGCAACAGATACGCAGTATTTT
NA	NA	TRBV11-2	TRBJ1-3	CASSSNLDTIYF	TGTGCCAGCAGCAGCAATCTGGACACCATATATTTT
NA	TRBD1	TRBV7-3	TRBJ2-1	CASRQTGDPYSYNEQFF	TGTGCCAGCAGACAAACAGGGGACCCTTACTCCTACAATGAGCAGTTCTTC
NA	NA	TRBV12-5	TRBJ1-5	CASGLVNHF	TGTGCTAGTGGTTTGGTAAACCATTTT
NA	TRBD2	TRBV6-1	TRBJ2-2	CASSGTSGIGMAGELFF	TGTGCCAGCAGTGGAACTAGCGGGATTGGGATGGCCGGGGAGCTGTTTTTT
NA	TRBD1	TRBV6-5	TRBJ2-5	CASSYLLGQTQETQYF	TGTGCCAGCAGTTACCTCTTGGGACAGACCCAAGAGACCCAGTACTTC
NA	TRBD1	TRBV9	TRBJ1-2	CASSVGTGGLVNYGYTF	TGTGCCAGCAGCGTAGGGACAGGGGGGTTGGTAAACTATGGCTACACCTTC
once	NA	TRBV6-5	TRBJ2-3	CASKGGRLATDTQYF	TGTGCCAGCAAAGGAGGGCGGCTAGCCACAGATACGCAGTATTTT
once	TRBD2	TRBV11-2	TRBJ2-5	CASSLDQRLAGETQYF	TGTGCCAGCAGCTTAGATCAACGACTAGCGGGAGAGACCCAGTACTTC
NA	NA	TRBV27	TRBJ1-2	CASSHPLGGYTF	TGTGCCAGCAGCCATCCGTTAGGGGGCTACACCTTC
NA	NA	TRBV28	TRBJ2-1	CASSLGPLAYKLNEQFF	TGTGCCAGCAGTCTCGGCCCCCTAGCTTACAAACTCAATGAGCAGTTCTTC
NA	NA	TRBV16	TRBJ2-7	CASSRPGLSPYEQYF	TGTGCCAGCAGCCGTCCGGGACTCTCCCCCTACGAGCAGTACTTC
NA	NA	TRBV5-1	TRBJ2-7	CASSLGQTGTSYEQYF	TGCGCCAGCAGCTTGGGGCAGACAGGAACCAGCTACGAGCAGTACTTC
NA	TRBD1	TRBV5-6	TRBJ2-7	CASSPSRDREVYEQYF	TGTGCCAGCAGCCCTTCCCGGGACAGGGAGGTCTACGAGCAGTACTTC